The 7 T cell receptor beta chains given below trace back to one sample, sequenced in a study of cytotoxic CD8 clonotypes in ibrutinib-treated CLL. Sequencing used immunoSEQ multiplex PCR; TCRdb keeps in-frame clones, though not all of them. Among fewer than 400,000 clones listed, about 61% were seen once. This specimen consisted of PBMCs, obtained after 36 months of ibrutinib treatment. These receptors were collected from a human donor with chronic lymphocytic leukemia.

The CDR3 loop reads CASSNPGRYEQYF. In DNA form, the CDR3 reads TGTGCCAGCAGCAACCCGGGACGGTACGAGCAGTACTTC. The chain recombines TRBV9 with TRBJ2-7, with D perhaps assigned TRBD1 or TRBD2 (5 bases each). Germline V CDR1 and CDR2: SGDLS, YYNGEE. The CDR3 has 13 amino acids. V lost 4 bases to trimming and J lost 4 bases, with 12 bases between them.

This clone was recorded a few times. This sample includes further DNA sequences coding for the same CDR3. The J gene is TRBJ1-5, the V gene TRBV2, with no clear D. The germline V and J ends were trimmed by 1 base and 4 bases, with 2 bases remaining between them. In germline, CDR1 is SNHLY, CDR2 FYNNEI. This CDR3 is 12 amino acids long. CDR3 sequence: CASSEDNQPQHF. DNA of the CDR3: TGTGCCAGCAGTGAAGATAATCAGCCCCAGCATTTT.

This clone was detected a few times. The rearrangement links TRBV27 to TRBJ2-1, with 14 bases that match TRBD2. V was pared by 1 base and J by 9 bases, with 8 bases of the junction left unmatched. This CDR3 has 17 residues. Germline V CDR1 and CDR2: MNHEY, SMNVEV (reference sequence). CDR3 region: CASSLYRSGLAGAEQFF. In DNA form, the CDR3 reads TGTGCCAGCAGTTTATATCGCTCGGGACTAGCGGGAGCTGAGCAGTTCTTC.

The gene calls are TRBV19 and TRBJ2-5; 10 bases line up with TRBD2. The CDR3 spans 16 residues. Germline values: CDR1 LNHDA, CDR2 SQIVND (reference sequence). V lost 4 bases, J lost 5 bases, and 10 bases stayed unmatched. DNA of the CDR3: TGTGCCAGTAGTACCACGCCGACTAGCGGGCCGGAGACCCAGTACTTC. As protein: CASSTTPTSGPETQYF.

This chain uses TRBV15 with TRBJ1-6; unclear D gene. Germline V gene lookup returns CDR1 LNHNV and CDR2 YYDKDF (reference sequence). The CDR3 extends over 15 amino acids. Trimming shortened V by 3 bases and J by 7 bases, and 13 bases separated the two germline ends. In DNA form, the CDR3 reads TGTGCCACCAGCAGGTACAAACTGGGAAATTCACCCCTCCACTTT. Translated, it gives CATSRYKLGNSPLHF.

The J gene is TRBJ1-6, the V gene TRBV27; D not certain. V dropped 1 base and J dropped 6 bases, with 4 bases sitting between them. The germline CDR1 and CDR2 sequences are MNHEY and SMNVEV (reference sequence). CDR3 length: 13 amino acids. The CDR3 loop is CASSLWTNSPLHF. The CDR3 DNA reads TGTGCCAGCAGTTTATGGACTAATTCACCCCTCCACTTT.

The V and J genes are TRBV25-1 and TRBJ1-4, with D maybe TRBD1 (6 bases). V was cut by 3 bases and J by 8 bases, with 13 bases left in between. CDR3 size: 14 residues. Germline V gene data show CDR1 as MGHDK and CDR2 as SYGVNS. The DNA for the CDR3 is TGTGCCAGCAGTGAGCGGGGGGCCGGGGAAAAACTGTTTTTT. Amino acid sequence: CASSERGAGEKLFF.